Sequencing of this T cell receptor beta chain was carried out in a study of cytomegalovirus exposure and HLA in healthy donors. Study results and caveats: The study dropped some indistinguishable V segments, TRBV6-2 and TRBV6-3 among them.

This clone has more than one count but fewer than ten. Its antigen is not identified. PCR primers comprised 60 Vbeta and 13 Jbeta primers. Authors' analysis steps: Later reanalysis found around 80 million unique TCR beta chains, some 10 million of them shared. Assay: immunoSEQ multiplex PCR; the TCRdb copy retains only in-frame clones and omits some. From that table come the V and J calls and clone size; the DNA was used to work out D and trimming. The sample shows under 90,000 clones, around 78% of them seen only once. Germline CDR1 and CDR2: MNHEY and SVGAGI. The CDR3 runs 15 residues. V gave up 5 bases and J gave up 0 bases, with 11 bases separating them.

Sequenced: PBMCs. This chain links TRBV6-5 with TRBJ1-3, with D uncertain. This sequence was found in a middle-aged man in good health and CMV-seronegative. The DNA of the CDR3 is TGTGCCAGCAGTCCGACTGAAAACTCTGGAAACACCATATATTTT. Its translation: CASSPTENSGNTIYF.